The present TCR beta chain was sequenced within a study of T cells in Graves' hyperthyroidism and ophthalmopathy. Study observations and caveats: Stable hyperthyroidism was told apart from ophthalmopathy by a model built on 13 V-J features.

Between the trimmed V and J ends, which lost 4 bases and 7 bases, there was a span of 17 bases. Germline loops: CDR1 SGHRS, CDR2 YFSETQ. The CDR3 covers 14 residues. Amplification targeted TCR beta CDR3 regions from RNA transcripts. The HTBI primer set drove a first-round RT-PCR of the TCR CDR3. TCRdb reprocessed the multiplex PCR reads with MiXCR, giving one entry per CDR3 protein. The top ten clones hold roughly 30% of a sample with about 250,000 distinct CDR3 sequences, about 15% of them seen once. Points on this clonotype: Its matching antigen is unknown.

Sequenced: blood. This clonotype was sampled from a woman between 50 and 59 years old with Graves' hyperthyroidism that later progressed to Graves' ophthalmopathy. V usage is TRBV5-1 and J usage is TRBJ1-2, with TRBD1 as a possible D gene (5 bases). DNA of the CDR3: TGCGCCAGCAGCCTTCGGGGCGAGGGAAGTGGCTACACCTTC. This translates into CASSLRGEGSGYTF. Full variable domain (rest looked up from reference TRBV5-1 and TRBJ1-2): KAGVTQTPRYLIKTRGQQVTLSCSPISGHRSVSWYQQTPGQGLQFLFEYFSETQRNKGNFPGRFSGRQFSNSRSEMNVSTLELGDSALYLCASSLRGEGSGYTFGSGTRLTVV.